This T cell receptor beta chain was retrieved from a study of T cell responses to AZD1222 COVID-19 vaccine (TCRdb year 2021). For the wider study: Because spike-specific TCR depth and breadth did not differ between the two schedules, AZD1222 recipients who got a second dose at roughly 4 weeks were pooled with those who got a second dose at roughly 12 weeks. TCR sequencing was performed for about 250 trial participants, of whom about 210 were given two doses of AZD1222 and around 26 were given two doses of MenACWY control vaccine. Enrollment into the trials was organized by age into subgroups of 18-55, 56-69 and 70-plus years, and those subgroups contained about 160, 30 and 59 TCR-sequenced participants, respectively.

Regarding this clone: What this receptor recognizes is not known. One end of the junction is discordant with germline, which a read error may explain.

The time point label, read with the paper, signifies: baseline before first vaccination. Vaccinee samples came from UK trials COV001 and COV002, including a single-blind randomized controlled phase 2/3 trial of AZD1222 (ChAdOx1 nCoV-19) in healthy adults. For TCRbeta chain sequencing, PBMC samples were collected from trial participants at day 0 and at day 28 after the second dose. Broad study findings and their caveats: Epitopes outside the regions mutated in the B.1.351 and B.1.1.7 variants were reportedly recognized by nearly half of the unique spike-specific TCRs. Vaccine-associated CD4 TCRs spanned the whole spike protein, with dominant responses in regions 160-218 and 743-854. Because no samples from the day 14 peak response were available, repertoires could be characterized only after the peak T cell response. In the small 56-69-year group, the increase in depth fell short of significance, most likely because of low power. Participants were mostly white British and included more females than males, and it was suggested by the authors that clonal diversity may have been underestimated. After two AZD1222 doses, spike-specific TCR breadth and depth were significantly higher than at day 0 and than in MenACWY recipients. Conclusions about previously exposed vaccinees were limited because only five to seven AZD1222 recipients were SARS-CoV-2 seropositive at baseline.

The CDR3 regions of human TCRbeta chains were subjected to immunosequencing. The authors' analysis ran thus. Repertoire TCRs were checked for matches against a reference library of SARS-CoV-2-specific TCRs that had been generated using the MIRA antigen-specificity platform. Breadth was defined as the fraction of unique TCRs that were SARS-CoV-2-associated, and depth was defined as the fraction of total T cells that were SARS-CoV-2-associated. Using the MIRA data, each spike-specific TCR was mapped to the spike region that the TCR reacts to and placed in a CD4 or CD8 class. Log10-transformed breadth and depth values were compared by one-way ANOVA with Sidak's multiple comparisons tests. TCRdb provides this immuneACCESS table in a form limited to in-frame rearrangements. Some clones are lacking; in checked studies, under half of them reflect an unresolved V gene, and why the rest are absent is not known. From that table come the V and J calls and clone size; the DNA was used to work out D and trimming. This sample is represented by about 100,000 clones; over 75% of them were singletons. The ten largest clones take up approximately 16% of the sample.

Including the terminal cysteine and phenylalanine, the CDR3 comprises 14 residues. Only the CDR3 DNA is retained, 42 bases long and in frame from the first base. CDR1 and CDR2 (SGDLS, YYNGEE) derive from the germline V gene. The sequencing used peripheral blood, collected on day 0 of AZD1222 vaccination. This receptor chain uses TRBV9 and TRBJ2-5; 11 bases in the junction line up with TRBD2. This TCR came from an adult in good health. Here the CDR3 is given as CASSGLLAGESQYF. The DNA sequence reads TGTGCCAGCAGCGGACTACTAGCGGGAGAGTCCCAGTACTTC.